This T cell receptor beta chain comes out of a study of CD8+CD57+ T cells in acquired aplastic anemia. Study at large: DNA per sorted CD4+ or CD8+ sample ranged roughly 0.19 to 30 ug, averaging roughly 3.3 ug.

As concerns this clonotype: The antigen remains unidentified.

It was patients with CD8+CD57+ cell expansion by flow cytometry who were chosen for sequencing. Patients had not yet gotten any therapy when their blood was taken for sampling. Genomic DNA constituted the template upon which TCR beta VDJ and CDR3 profiling was performed. TCRdb processed the reads anew with MiXCR; each CDR3 protein has one entry. Among under 500,000 distinct CDR3 sequences listed, around 32% were seen once. Study-level points and caveats: Between the patient and control groups, CD8+ Simpson's diversity did not differ significantly. In common between the patients and the controls were twenty-nine CD8+ CDR3 sequences.

Germline lookup yields CDR1 SGHAT and CDR2 FQDESV (reference sequence). CDR3 length equals 19 residues. J lost 7 bases, V lost 4 bases, and 24 bases had no gene match. The receptor comes from a human donor with aplastic anemia. Sequencing was carried out using sorted CD4+, CD8+, or CD8+CD57+ T cells (not recorded which) from PBMCs. The chain couples TRBV11-1 to TRBJ1-2; 7 bases line up with TRBD1. CDR3 loop: CASSSSQGPGSPPTAGYTF. The CDR3 DNA is TGTGCCAGCAGCTCGTCACAGGGGCCCGGGTCACCCCCAACGGCTGGCTACACCTTC.